The 5 T cell receptor beta chains presented below share a single source sample, sequenced in a study of metastatic and nonmetastatic thyroid tumors. Treatment of any kind had been given to no patient before thyroid surgery. TCRdb called clones again from the PCR reads with MiXCR. The sample has around 19,000 clones; 11% are singletons. What was sequenced was blood. Receptors originate from a female donor with papillary thyroid cancer or a benign thyroid nodule (not recorded which). Some clones in this sample may be carry-over from other donors' samples.

This clone was recorded many times. The DNA of the CDR3 is TGTGCCAGTACCTCTCCCGGGACAGTAGCGACTAACACCGGGGAGCTGTTTTTT. Protein product: CASTSPGTVATNTGELFF. J is TRBJ2-2 and V is TRBV19; 7 nucleotides match TRBD1. There are 18 residues in the CDR3. Germline lookup yields CDR1 LNHDA and CDR2 SQIVND (reference sequence). V gave up 7 bases and J gave up 2 bases; unmatched junction bases: 16.

This clone is medium-sized by share. The chain carries TRBV27 and TRBJ2-7, with 7 bases fitting TRBD1. The germline gives CDR1 MNHEY, CDR2 SMNVEV (reference sequence). The CDR3 covers 14 residues. V gave up 5 bases and J gave up 5 bases; unmatched junction bases: 9. CDR3 bases: TGTGCCAGCAGTCCGACCGACAGGGCCCACGAGCAGTACTTC. It encodes CASSPTDRAHEQYF.

V gene TRBV5-4 combines with J gene TRBJ2-5, with TRBD2 as a possible D gene (7 bases). Germline V gene data show CDR1 as SGHNT and CDR2 as YYREEE (reference sequence). This CDR3 spans 16 amino acids. Trimming took off 0 bases at V and 5 bases at J, with 17 bases between the two ends. CDR3 sequence (DNA): TGTGCCAGCAGCTTGGACATGGGAGGGGGTAGGGAGACCCAGTACTTC. This encodes CASSLDMGGGRETQYF.

Ten or more counts support this clone. An end of the junction differs from the germline gene, which may be a read error. This sequence joins TRBV12-5 and TRBJ2-2; TRBD2 is a possible D gene (6 bases). The CDR3 is 16 amino acids. The germline CDR1 and CDR2 sequences are LGHNT and FRNRAP. CDR3 nucleotides: TGTGCTAGTGCTTTAGTCCCCAGACCCCCAGGCGGGGAGCTGCTTTTT. Translated: CASALVPRPPGGELLF.

This rearrangement joins TRBV11-2 to TRBJ2-1; TRBD2 aligns across 8 bases. The junction had 11 bases not matched to a gene; V was cut back by 1 base and J by 9 bases. CDR3 length equals 16 residues. CDR1 is SGHAT and CDR2 is FQNNGV in the germline V gene. The CDR3 sequence is CASSLGTSGSRSEQFF. In nucleotides, the CDR3 is TGTGCCAGCAGCTTAGGAACCAGCGGGAGCCGTTCTGAGCAGTTCTTC.